One sample yielded the 25 T cell receptor beta chains listed below, sequenced in a study of CD8+ T cells in alopecia areata. RNA extraction was followed by reverse transcription into cDNA, which acted as the sequencing template. The protocol was immunoSEQ multiplex PCR, while the TCRdb copy is restricted to in-frame clones and leaves out a portion. The sample holds under 200,000 clones; less than 80% are singletons and the top ten take approximately 15%. This sample's treatment: oral pan-JAK inhibitor, 5-10 mg twice daily. The sample in question was CD4+ T cells sorted from blood, obtained at week 24, from a patient treated with tofacitinib. The source of these receptors is a human donor with alopecia areata.

This chain links TRBV11-2 with TRBJ2-3; TRBD2 aligns across 9 bases. Germline V lookup: CDR1 SGHAT, CDR2 FQNNGV. V lost 5 bases to trimming and J lost 6 bases; unmatched junction nucleotides: 15. The CDR3 extends over 17 amino acids. CDR3 sequence: CASSGRLAVLSGDTQYF. The DNA of the CDR3 is TGTGCCAGCAGCGGCAGACTAGCGGTGCTGAGCGGGGATACGCAGTATTTT.

The chain joins TRBV29-1 to TRBJ1-1; a weak D match, TRBD1 (5 bases). With 0 bases removed from V and 8 bases from J, the gap between germline ends came to 16 bases. Per germline, CDR1 SQVTM and CDR2 ANQGSEA. There are 14 residues in the CDR3. The CDR3 coding sequence is TGCAGCGTTGAAGATATGTGGGGTGAGGGGGAAGCTTTCTTT. This translates into CSVEDMWGEGEAFF.

V usage is TRBV30 and J usage is TRBJ2-5, with 8 bases matching TRBD1. The CDR3 has 15 residues. V lost 3 bases and J lost 5; bases outside the gene matches: 11. CDR1 and CDR2 from the germline V gene are GTSNPN and SVGIG (reference sequence). CDR3: CAWRKGQATRETQYF. For the CDR3, the DNA is TGTGCCTGGAGGAAGGGACAGGCAACGCGGGAGACCCAGTACTTC.

This chain connects TRBV6-6 to TRBJ1-6, with TRBD1 identical over 7 bases. There are 15 residues in the CDR3. The germline gives CDR1 MNHNY, CDR2 SVGAGI (reference sequence). V trimming: 6 bases; J trimming: 6 bases; junction bases outside the gene matches: 8. CDR3 sequence: CASRTTGTANSPLHF. In DNA, the CDR3 is TGTGCCAGCAGGACCACCGGGACAGCTAATTCACCCCTCCACTTT.

This chain joins TRBV5-1 and TRBJ2-5, with D perhaps given as TRBD1 or TRBD2 (5 bases each). Trimming removed 1 base from V and 5 bases from J, with 15 bases in between. The CDR3 is made up of 15 amino acids. Germline assignment: CDR1 SGHRS and CDR2 YFSETQ. CDR3 nucleotide sequence: TGCGCCAGCAGCTTGCGCCCGTTCGAGGGGGAGACCCAGTACTTC. This codes for CASSLRPFEGETQYF.

The chain employs TRBV27 and TRBJ2-2, with D possibly being TRBD2 (7 bases). Germline V gene data show CDR1 as MNHEY and CDR2 as SMNVEV (reference sequence). Trimming shortened V by 1 base and J by 2 bases, and 11 bases separated the two germline ends. The CDR3 extends over 16 amino acids. The CDR3 nucleotides are TGTGCCAGCAGTTTATTCGGGGGGCGCAACACCGGGGAGCTGTTTTTT. This sequence encodes CASSLFGGRNTGELFF.

V is TRBV2 and J is TRBJ2-2, with 7 positions matching TRBD1. Germline V gene data show CDR1 as SNHLY and CDR2 as FYNNEI. There are 13 residues in the CDR3. J gave up 7 bases and V 9 bases, and 8 bases lay outside the gene matches. The CDR3 here is CASQTGAGGELFF. The CDR3 DNA reads as TGTGCCAGTCAAACAGGGGCGGGCGGGGAGCTGTTTTTT.

This chain connects TRBV20-1 to TRBJ2-7; unclear D gene. The CDR3 runs to 11 residues. Trimming left V 4 bases short and J 3 bases short, with 7 bases between. Germline values: CDR1 DFQATT, CDR2 SNEGSKA (reference sequence). The CDR3 DNA is TGCAGTGCTACGGACGTCTACGAGCAGTACTTC. Protein product: CSATDVYEQYF.

The rearrangement joins TRBV30 to TRBJ1-1; no reliable D call. The CDR3 loop spans 15 amino acids. V shed 3 bases and J shed 11 bases, with 25 bases lying between them. Germline CDR1 and CDR2: GTSNPN and SVGIG (reference sequence). CDR3 in DNA: TGTGCCTGGAGACAAGACCCTACCCCCCTGGACGAGGCTTTCTTT. Its translation: CAWRQDPTPLDEAFF.

The V call is TRBV6-1, the J call TRBJ2-3; no firm D call. The V gene lost 10 bases and the J gene lost 1 base, with 6 bases spanning the gap. The CDR3 extends over 11 amino acids. Germline CDR1 and CDR2: MNHNS and SASEGT. The CDR3 DNA reads as TGTGCCACCGCACGCACAGATACGCAGTATTTT. The encoded protein is CATARTDTQYF.

The gene calls are TRBV25-1 and TRBJ1-6; D might be TRBD1 (5 bases). Germline CDR1 is MGHDK and CDR2 is SYGVNS. Trimming pared 9 bases from V and 9 bases from J, leaving 15 bases between. This CDR3 comprises 13 residues. The CDR3 loop is CASSRQGTSPLHF. DNA of the CDR3: TGTGCCAGTTCTAGGCAGGGCACTTCACCCCTCCACTTT.

This clone has only one observation. V is TRBV9 and J is TRBJ2-7, with D uncertain. Germline V lookup: CDR1 SGDLS, CDR2 YYNGEE. The ends were cut back, 0 bases at V and 6 bases at J, with 13 bases in the middle. CDR3 length equals 14 residues. The CDR3 bases are TGTGCCAGCAGCGTAGGCAGGTTTCCGGTCGAGCAGTACTTC. This sequence encodes CASSVGRFPVEQYF.

Regarding this clone: A junction boundary mismatches the germline segment, possibly from a read error. The rearrangement joins TRBV7-7 to TRBJ2-5; 7 bases are a match to TRBD2. CDR3 size: 14 residues. The germline gives CDR1 SSHAT, CDR2 FNYEAQ (reference sequence). The CDR3 here is CASSLAGGGETQYF. CDR3 DNA: TGTGCTAGCAGCTTAGCTGGGGGGGGAGAGACCCAGTACTTC.

This chain links TRBV29-1 with TRBJ2-1; 13 bases are shared with TRBD2. Germline CDR1 is SQVTM and CDR2 is ANQGSEA. The CDR3 loop spans 14 amino acids. Germline trimming cut 7 bases from V and 6 bases from J; bases unmatched to any gene: 6. For the CDR3, the DNA is TGCAGCGCATTTACTAGCGGGGGGGCCAATGAGCAGTTCTTC. This codes for CSAFTSGGANEQFF.

V is TRBV23-1 and J is TRBJ1-5; D is unresolved. TRBV23-1 is an open reading frame, and its role is uncertain. Trimming pared 7 bases from V and 5 bases from J, leaving 18 bases between. This CDR3 has 15 amino acids. The CDR3 spells CASKKVQSAHQPQHF. Here the CDR3 DNA reads TGCGCCAGCAAAAAGGTACAGTCGGCGCATCAGCCCCAGCATTTT.

The genes are TRBV5-1 and TRBJ2-5, with D possibly matching TRBD2 (5 bases). CDR1 and CDR2 from the germline V gene are SGHRS and YFSETQ. V gave up 0 bases and J gave up 5 bases, with 11 bases separating them. The CDR3 length is 14 residues. This CDR3 is CASSLAQEGETQYF. The CDR3 DNA is TGCGCCAGCAGCTTGGCGCAAGAGGGCGAGACCCAGTACTTC.

The rearrangement links TRBV29-1 to TRBJ2-5; TRBD1 is a possible D gene (6 bases). CDR3 length equals 13 residues. Deletions cut 4 bases from V and 2 bases from J, with 11 bases between. The germline CDR1 and CDR2 sequences are SQVTM and ANQGSEA. CDR3 DNA: TGCAGCGTTGTCAGGGGTGGACAAGAGACCCAGTACTTC. This codes for CSVVRGGQETQYF.

This clone was seen more than once but under ten times. The chain couples TRBV19 to TRBJ2-1; D perhaps matches TRBD1 (6 bases). Germline V gene sequence: CDR1 LNHDA, CDR2 SQIVND (reference sequence). This CDR3 is built from 15 residues. Trimming pared 7 bases from V and 2 bases from J, leaving 15 bases between. CDR3 loop: CASTRDTRPYNEQFF. CDR3 in DNA: TGTGCCAGTACCCGGGACACCCGGCCCTACAATGAGCAGTTCTTC.

The gene calls are TRBV21-1 and TRBJ1-5; whether TRBD1, the table's D call, matches the DNA was not checked. TRBV21-1 is classified as a pseudogene. CDR3 length equals 13 residues. The CDR3 bases are TGTGCCAGCAGCAAACGGACAGTTCAGCCCCAGCATTTT. It translates to CASSKRTVQPQHF.

This clone was counted ten times or more. This sequence joins TRBV5-6 and TRBJ2-1; perhaps D is TRBD1 or TRBD2 (5 bases each). Trimming shortened V by 1 base and J by 9 bases, and 20 bases separated the two germline ends. Germline V gene lookup returns CDR1 SGHDT and CDR2 YYEEEE. The CDR3 extends over 16 amino acids. CDR3 DNA sequence: TGTGCCAGCAGCTTGTACGGGACGGCGGTATCGGGTGAGCAGTTCTTC. Translation gives CASSLYGTAVSGEQFF.

The chain has TRBV25-1 and TRBJ1-2, with D possibly being TRBD1 (6 bases). The CDR3 length is 14 residues. Germline CDR1 and CDR2: MGHDK and SYGVNS. V was pared by 2 bases and J by 2 bases, with 9 bases between. CDR3 bases: TGTGCCAGCAGTGAACTGACAGGAAACTATGGCTACACCTTC. Protein sequence: CASSELTGNYGYTF.

This clone came up a few times. CDR3 nucleotides: TGTGCCATCAATCCGGACAGGAACTCCTACGAGCAGTACTTC. As protein: CAINPDRNSYEQYF. The genes are TRBV10-3 and TRBJ2-7, with 7 bases aligning to TRBD1. This CDR3 has 14 amino acids. Trimming at V came to 7 bases and at J to 0 bases, leaving 6 bases not matched to a gene. The germline CDR1 and CDR2 sequences are ENHRY and SYGVKD.

The CDR3: CSVEMGDRGYEQYF. The CDR3 region has the DNA TGCAGCGTTGAAATGGGGGACAGGGGCTACGAGCAGTACTTC. This chain links TRBV29-1 with TRBJ2-7; TRBD1 aligns across 10 bases. Germline trimming cut 2 bases from V and 3 bases from J; bases unmatched to any gene: 4. CDR1 and CDR2 from the germline V gene are SQVTM and ANQGSEA. The CDR3 sequence is 14 residues long.

The V call is TRBV9, the J call TRBJ1-1; 7 bases fit TRBD1. This CDR3 is built from 15 residues. Germline trimming cut 0 bases from V and 0 bases from J; bases unmatched to any gene: 2. The V gene's germline CDR1 is SGDLS and CDR2 YYNGEE. CDR3 region: CASSVATGVNTEAFF. As DNA, the CDR3 is TGTGCCAGCAGCGTAGCTACAGGGGTGAACACTGAAGCTTTCTTT.

The V call is TRBV11-2, the J call TRBJ1-6; 9 bases map to TRBD1. CDR3 length: 14 amino acids. V shed 4 bases and J 12 bases; nucleotides not matched to a gene: 7. Germline CDR1 reads SGHAT; CDR2 reads FQNNGV. The CDR3 spells CASSSDRGPLPLHF. For the CDR3, the DNA is TGTGCCAGCAGCTCGGACAGGGGACCCTTACCCCTCCACTTT.